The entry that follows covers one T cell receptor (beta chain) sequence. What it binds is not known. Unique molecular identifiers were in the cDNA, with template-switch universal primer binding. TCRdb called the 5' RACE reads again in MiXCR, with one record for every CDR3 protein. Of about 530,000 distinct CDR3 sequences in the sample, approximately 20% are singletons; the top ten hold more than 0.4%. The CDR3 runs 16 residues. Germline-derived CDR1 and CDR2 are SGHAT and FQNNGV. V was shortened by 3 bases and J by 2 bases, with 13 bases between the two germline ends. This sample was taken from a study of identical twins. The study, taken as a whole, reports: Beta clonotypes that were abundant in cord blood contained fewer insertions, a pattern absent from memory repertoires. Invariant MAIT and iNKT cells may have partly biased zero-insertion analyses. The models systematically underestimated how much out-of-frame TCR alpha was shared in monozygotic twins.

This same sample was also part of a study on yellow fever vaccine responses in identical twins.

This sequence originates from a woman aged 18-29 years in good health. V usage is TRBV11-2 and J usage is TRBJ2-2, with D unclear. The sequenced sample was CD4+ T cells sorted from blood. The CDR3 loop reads CASSFGPGFNTGELFF. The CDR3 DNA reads TGTGCCAGCAGCTTTGGTCCTGGGTTTAACACCGGGGAGCTGTTTTTT.